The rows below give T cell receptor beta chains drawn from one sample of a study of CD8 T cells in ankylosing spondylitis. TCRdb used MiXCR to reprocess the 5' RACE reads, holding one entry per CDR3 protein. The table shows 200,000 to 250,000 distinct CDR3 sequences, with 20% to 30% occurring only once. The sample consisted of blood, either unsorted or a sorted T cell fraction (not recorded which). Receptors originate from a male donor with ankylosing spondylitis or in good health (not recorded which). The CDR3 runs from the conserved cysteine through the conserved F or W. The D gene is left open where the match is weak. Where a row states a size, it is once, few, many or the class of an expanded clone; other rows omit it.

CDR3nt: TGTGCCAGCGGGCAGACCGGGACAGGGAGGAATGAGCAGTTCTTC
CDR3aa: CASGQTGTGRNEQFF
abundance: many
d_gene: TRBD1
v_gene: TRBV28
j_gene: TRBJ2-1

CDR3nt: TGTGCCAGCTCACCGGCTGCCACTAGGAACGAGCAGTACTTC
CDR3aa: CASSPAATRNEQYF
abundance: few
d_gene: NA
v_gene: TRBV18
j_gene: TRBJ2-7

CDR3nt: TGCAGTGCTAAATCTTCCGGCCAAAGCTCCTACAATGAGCAGTTCTTC
CDR3aa: CSAKSSGQSSYNEQFF
abundance: few
d_gene: NA
v_gene: TRBV20-1
j_gene: TRBJ2-1

CDR3nt: TGCGCCAGCAGCCCACTCTTGGGGGAGTACGCAGATACGCAGTATTTT
CDR3aa: CASSPLLGEYADTQYF
abundance: many
d_gene: NA
v_gene: TRBV5-1
j_gene: TRBJ2-3

CDR3nt: TGTGCCAGCAGGCCTGGGGAGACTAGCACAGATACGCAGTATTTT
CDR3aa: CASRPGETSTDTQYF
abundance: many
d_gene: NA
v_gene: TRBV6-1
j_gene: TRBJ2-3

CDR3nt: TGCGCCAGCAGCTTGGACAGGAGTCGGTACGAGCAGTACTTC
CDR3aa: CASSLDRSRYEQYF
abundance: few
d_gene: NA
v_gene: TRBV5-1
j_gene: TRBJ2-7

CDR3nt: TGCAGCGTTTCGCAGGGGCGAGAAAAACTGTTTTTT
CDR3aa: CSVSQGREKLFF
abundance: few
d_gene: NA
v_gene: TRBV29-1
j_gene: TRBJ1-4

CDR3nt: TGTGCCAGCAGTTTACCGTGGGCACACAATCAGCCCCAGCATTTT
CDR3aa: CASSLPWAHNQPQHF
abundance: NA
d_gene: NA
v_gene: TRBV28
j_gene: TRBJ1-5

CDR3nt: TGTGCCAGCAGCCGACTAGCGGAGGGCGGCGCCGGGGAGCTGTTTTTT
CDR3aa: CASSRLAEGGAGELFF
abundance: few
d_gene: TRBD2
v_gene: TRBV7-8
j_gene: TRBJ2-2

CDR3nt: TGTGCCAGCAGTAGGACTCGTGAGCAGTTCTTC
CDR3aa: CASSRTREQFF
abundance: many
d_gene: NA
v_gene: TRBV12-3/TRBV12-4
j_gene: TRBJ2-1

CDR3nt: TGCAGTGCACGGACAGGGAAAGCTAACTATGGCTACACCTTC
CDR3aa: CSARTGKANYGYTF
abundance: NA
d_gene: TRBD1
v_gene: TRBV20-1
j_gene: TRBJ1-2

CDR3nt: TGTGCCAGCAGCCATACTAGCGGGTCGGGCAATGAGCAGTTCTTC
CDR3aa: CASSHTSGSGNEQFF
abundance: many
d_gene: TRBD2
v_gene: TRBV12-3/TRBV12-4
j_gene: TRBJ2-1

CDR3nt: TGTGCCAGCAGCTTAGCGGGGGTAACCTACAATGAGCAGTTCTTC
CDR3aa: CASSLAGVTYNEQFF
abundance: NA
d_gene: TRBD2
v_gene: TRBV6-5
j_gene: TRBJ2-1

CDR3nt: TGCGCCAGCAGAGGGCAGGGGGCAGCAGAGACCCAGTACTTC
CDR3aa: CASRGQGAAETQYF
abundance: NA
d_gene: TRBD1
v_gene: TRBV5-1
j_gene: TRBJ2-5

CDR3nt: TGTGCCACCAGTGACACGGGACTAGCGGGAGGGAGAGAGACCCAGTACTTC
CDR3aa: CATSDTGLAGGRETQYF
abundance: many
d_gene: TRBD2
v_gene: TRBV24-1
j_gene: TRBJ2-5

CDR3nt: TGCAGCGTTGGGGATGACAGGGTCGGAGCTTTCTTT
CDR3aa: CSVGDDRVGAFF
abundance: NA
d_gene: TRBD1
v_gene: TRBV29-1
j_gene: TRBJ1-1

CDR3nt: TGTGCCAGCAGCGATGCTAGGGGTCGCACCGGGGAGCTGTTTTTT
CDR3aa: CASSDARGRTGELFF
abundance: many
d_gene: NA
v_gene: TRBV5-5
j_gene: TRBJ2-2

CDR3nt: TGTGCCAGCAGCTTCCCGGGACACACGGGTGGAAACACCATATATTTT
CDR3aa: CASSFPGHTGGNTIYF
abundance: many
d_gene: NA
v_gene: TRBV5-6
j_gene: TRBJ1-3

CDR3nt: TGTGCCAGCAGCCCCCGACAGGGGGCCACCCCCCGGGAGCTGTTTTTT
CDR3aa: CASSPRQGATPRELFF
abundance: NA
d_gene: TRBD1
v_gene: TRBV7-6
j_gene: TRBJ2-2

CDR3nt: TGCGCCAGCAGCGTAGCGGGAGATACCGGGGAGCTGTTTTTT
CDR3aa: CASSVAGDTGELFF
abundance: many
d_gene: TRBD2
v_gene: TRBV5-1
j_gene: TRBJ2-2

CDR3nt: TGTGCCAGCAGGGATACCGGGACACTGAGCAATCAGCCCCAGCATTTT
CDR3aa: CASRDTGTLSNQPQHF
abundance: NA
d_gene: NA
v_gene: TRBV12-3/TRBV12-4
j_gene: TRBJ1-5

CDR3nt: TGCGCCAGCAGTGAGTCCGCTGCCGGCAAAAGTGAGCAGTTCTTC
CDR3aa: CASSESAAGKSEQFF
abundance: few
d_gene: NA
v_gene: TRBV10-2
j_gene: TRBJ2-1

CDR3nt: TGTGCCAGCAATTGGGGGGAAGATGGCTACACCTTC
CDR3aa: CASNWGEDGYTF
abundance: many
d_gene: NA
v_gene: TRBV28
j_gene: TRBJ1-2

CDR3nt: TGCAGTGCCATTTCCTCGACTAGCGGGAGCGTCGACGAGCAGTACTTC
CDR3aa: CSAISSTSGSVDEQYF
abundance: NA
d_gene: TRBD2
v_gene: TRBV20-1
j_gene: TRBJ2-7

CDR3nt: TGTGCCAGCAGTGCCCTAGCGGGAAAGTTCTATGAGCAGTTCTTC
CDR3aa: CASSALAGKFYEQFF
abundance: few
d_gene: TRBD2
v_gene: TRBV6-4
j_gene: TRBJ2-1

CDR3nt: TGTGCCAGTAGGGACCAGGGTAGCACAGATACGCAGTATTTT
CDR3aa: CASRDQGSTDTQYF
abundance: NA
d_gene: NA
v_gene: TRBV19
j_gene: TRBJ2-3

CDR3nt: TGCGCCAGCAGTGAGTCAAAAGGAGTTAAGGGGTCCTACGAGCAGTACTTC
CDR3aa: CASSESKGVKGSYEQYF
abundance: NA
d_gene: NA
v_gene: TRBV10-2
j_gene: TRBJ2-7

CDR3nt: TGTGCCAGCAGTCAGGGGACTAGTGGGACCTACGAGCAGTACTTC
CDR3aa: CASSQGTSGTYEQYF
abundance: few
d_gene: TRBD2
v_gene: TRBV6-2/TRBV6-3
j_gene: TRBJ2-7

CDR3nt: TGTGCCACCAGCGATAGAGGACTAGCGTCCTACAATGAGCAGTTCTTC
CDR3aa: CATSDRGLASYNEQFF
abundance: many
d_gene: TRBD2
v_gene: TRBV15
j_gene: TRBJ2-1

CDR3nt: TGCGCCAGCAGCTGGGGACAGTCCTACAATGAGCAGTTCTTC
CDR3aa: CASSWGQSYNEQFF
abundance: many
d_gene: TRBD1
v_gene: TRBV5-1
j_gene: TRBJ2-1

CDR3nt: TGTGCCAGCAGCTTAAACCAGGGAAACTCTGGAAACACCATATATTTT
CDR3aa: CASSLNQGNSGNTIYF
abundance: few
d_gene: NA
v_gene: TRBV7-9
j_gene: TRBJ1-3

CDR3nt: TGCAGTGCTAGTAACCTCTTGAACACTGAAGCTTTCTTT
CDR3aa: CSASNLLNTEAFF
abundance: few
d_gene: NA
v_gene: TRBV20-1
j_gene: TRBJ1-1

CDR3nt: TGTGCCAGCAGTCGGGACACGTATCAGCCCCAGCATTTT
CDR3aa: CASSRDTYQPQHF
abundance: NA
d_gene: NA
v_gene: TRBV12-3/TRBV12-4
j_gene: TRBJ1-5

CDR3nt: TGCGCCAGCAAAGCCTCCCTAGGCGGGAGTTCGGCCGGGGAGCTGTTTTTT
CDR3aa: CASKASLGGSSAGELFF
abundance: many
d_gene: TRBD2
v_gene: TRBV5-1
j_gene: TRBJ2-2

CDR3nt: TGCAGTGCTGGGACAGGGACGTCTATCAATCAGCCCCAGCATTTT
CDR3aa: CSAGTGTSINQPQHF
abundance: many
d_gene: TRBD1
v_gene: TRBV20-1
j_gene: TRBJ1-5

CDR3nt: TGCAGCGTTGCGTCCCAAGCGAACACCGGGGAGCTGTTTTTT
CDR3aa: CSVASQANTGELFF
abundance: many
d_gene: NA
v_gene: TRBV29-1
j_gene: TRBJ2-2

CDR3nt: TGCAGTGCCCAACCAGACCAAGAGACCCAGTACTTC
CDR3aa: CSAQPDQETQYF
abundance: few
d_gene: NA
v_gene: TRBV20-1
j_gene: TRBJ2-5

CDR3nt: TGTGCCAGCAGCACAACTAGCGGGAGGGTCGGCGAGCAGTACTTC
CDR3aa: CASSTTSGRVGEQYF
abundance: many
d_gene: TRBD2
v_gene: TRBV7-2
j_gene: TRBJ2-7

CDR3nt: TGCAGTGCTAGCGCCTCTAGCGGGAGGTCCTACAATGAGCAGTTCTTC
CDR3aa: CSASASSGRSYNEQFF
abundance: few
d_gene: TRBD2
v_gene: TRBV20-1
j_gene: TRBJ2-1

CDR3nt: TGCGCCAGCAGTGAGTTGGGACAGGGCTCCTACGAGCAGTACTTC
CDR3aa: CASSELGQGSYEQYF
abundance: NA
d_gene: TRBD1
v_gene: TRBV10-2
j_gene: TRBJ2-7

CDR3nt: TGTGCCAGCAGCTTAGAACAGGGAAACTACGAGCAGTACTTC
CDR3aa: CASSLEQGNYEQYF
abundance: many
d_gene: NA
v_gene: TRBV7-6
j_gene: TRBJ2-7

CDR3nt: TGCGCCAGCACCCTACTAGGACAGGGCCCAATCGGTGGCTACACCTTC
CDR3aa: CASTLLGQGPIGGYTF
abundance: many
d_gene: TRBD1
v_gene: TRBV5-1
j_gene: TRBJ1-2

CDR3nt: TGCAGTGCTTCTGACCCGGGACAGGACAGGGACAATGAGCAGTTCTTC
CDR3aa: CSASDPGQDRDNEQFF
abundance: few
d_gene: TRBD1
v_gene: TRBV20-1
j_gene: TRBJ2-1

CDR3nt: TGTGCCAGCAGCTCACGACTAGCGGGCCAGATTTACGAGCAGTACTTC
CDR3aa: CASSSRLAGQIYEQYF
abundance: many
d_gene: TRBD2
v_gene: TRBV7-2
j_gene: TRBJ2-7

CDR3nt: TGCAGCGCCGGACTAGCGGATGAGCAGTTCTTC
CDR3aa: CSAGLADEQFF
abundance: NA
d_gene: TRBD2
v_gene: TRBV29-1
j_gene: TRBJ2-1